The next 20 T cell receptor beta chains were all read from a single sample in a study of neurological immune-mediated disorders. TCRdb re-analysed the 5' RACE reads in MiXCR, keeping a single row per CDR3 protein. The sample shows approximately 36,000 distinct CDR3 sequences, over 12% of them seen only once. Material: PBMCs. The receptors stem from a woman in her forties or fifties with HTLV-1-associated myelopathy (HAM/TSP).

This clonotype was seen many times. J is TRBJ2-3 and V is TRBV7-2; perhaps TRBD1 as D (6 bases). The CDR3 is 15 residues long. CDR1 and CDR2 (germline): SGHTA, FQGNSA. With 5 bases removed from V and 3 bases from J, the gap between germline ends came to 15 bases. The CDR3 loop is CASSPARTATDTQYF. The DNA for the CDR3 is TGTGCCAGCAGCCCCGCCCGGACAGCGACAGATACGCAGTATTTT. The whole variable domain, remainder taken from reference TRBV7-2 and TRBJ2-3, is GAGVSQSPSNKVTEKGKDVELRCDPISGHTALYWYRQSLGQGLEFLIYFQGNSAPDKSGLPSDRFSAERTGGSVSTLTIQRTQQEDSAVYLCASSPARTATDTQYFGPGTRLTVL.

There are many counts of this clonotype. The genes are TRBV21-1 and TRBJ2-2; the table's D gene call, TRBD1, was not cross checked with the DNA. TRBV21-1 is marked as a pseudogene. This CDR3 comprises 14 residues. The CDR3 region has the DNA TGTGCCAGCACTCGGGGGGCGGGCACCGGGGAGCTGTTTTTT. It is translated as CASTRGAGTGELFF.

About this clonotype: This is likely a read error, given that the CDR3 carries no conserved phenylalanine or tryptophan at its end. This rearrangement joins TRBV3-1 to TRBJ1-1; 11 bases are a match to TRBD1. Germline trimming cut 4 bases from V and 6 bases from J; bases unmatched to any gene: 7. This CDR3 region has 15 residues. Per germline, CDR1 LGHDT and CDR2 YNNKEL (reference sequence). CDR3 residues: CASSLTDRGRAEAFL. The CDR3 nucleotides read TGTGCCAGCAGCCTAACGGACAGGGGGCGGGCTGAAGCTTTCTTA.

Sample share makes this clonotype medium-sized (0.01 to 0.1%). The rearrangement links TRBV29-1 to TRBJ2-1; tentative D call: TRBD2 (5 bases). Deletions cut 5 bases from V and 5 bases from J, with 19 bases between. CDR1 SQVTM and CDR2 ANQGSEA come from the germline V gene. The CDR3 extends over 15 amino acids. CDR3 DNA: TGCAGCGTTCGTGGGAGAAGGCAAACCGACAATGAGCAGTTCTTC. Amino acid sequence: CSVRGRRQTDNEQFF.

This clonotype was counted at least ten times. The J gene is TRBJ2-1, the V gene TRBV20-1; D is unclear. This CDR3 region has 12 residues. Trimming pared 5 bases from V and 0 bases from J, leaving 5 bases between. Germline V lookup: CDR1 DFQATT, CDR2 SNEGSKA (reference sequence). The CDR3 nucleotides read TGCAGTGCTCCGCTCTCCTACAATGAGCAGTTCTTC. Amino acids: CSAPLSYNEQFF.

Comment on this clonotype: A junction boundary mismatches the germline segment, possibly from a read error. The chain has TRBV20-1 and TRBJ2-3; TRBD2 might be the D (5 bases). The CDR3 runs to 12 residues. The germline V gene has CDR1 DFQATT and CDR2 SNEGSKA (reference sequence). CDR3 bases: TGCAGTACTAGGACTAGCACAGATACGCAGTATTTT. This sequence encodes CSTRTSTDTQYF.

This clonotype appeared many times. V and J are TRBV6-5 and TRBJ2-1, with D possibly being TRBD1 or TRBD2 (7 bases each). CDR1 and CDR2 (germline): MNHEY, SVGAGI. The germline V and J ends were trimmed by 5 bases and 5 bases, with 19 bases remaining between them. This CDR3 has 16 amino acids. The CDR3 bases are TGTGCCAGCAGTCACTACAGGGGAGGGCAAAACAATGAGCAGTTCTTC. Protein: CASSHYRGGQNNEQFF.

This clonotype was observed many times. The rearrangement links TRBV6-5 to TRBJ1-5, with D perhaps TRBD1 (5 bases). Trimming pared 6 bases from V and 0 bases from J, leaving 21 bases between. This CDR3 has 18 residues. The germline V gene has CDR1 MNHEY and CDR2 SVGAGI. CDR3 sequence: CASSPRLQGRFSNQPQHF. CDR3 DNA sequence: TGTGCCAGCAGCCCTCGGTTGCAGGGCCGATTTAGCAATCAGCCCCAGCATTTT.

At least ten counts were recorded for this clonotype. The CDR3 sequence: CASSLVLATSTDTQYF. CDR3 sequence (DNA): TGTGCCAGCAGCTTAGTCCTAGCGACTAGCACAGATACGCAGTATTTT. V is TRBV11-2 and J is TRBJ2-3; a possible D gene is TRBD2 (6 bases). Germline V lookup: CDR1 SGHAT, CDR2 FQNNGV. The V end lost 1 base, the J end lost 0 bases, and 11 bases lay between the germline ends. The CDR3 spans 16 residues.

This clonotype was picked up many times. The chain recombines TRBV5-1 with TRBJ2-2; 7 bases line up with TRBD1. With 2 bases clipped from V and 4 bases from J, the junction kept 5 bases outside the gene matches. The germline gives CDR1 SGHRS, CDR2 YFSETQ. The CDR3 sequence is 15 residues long. The CDR3 region is CASSFSRQGTGELFF. Here the CDR3 DNA reads TGCGCCAGCAGCTTCAGTCGACAGGGCACCGGGGAGCTGTTTTTT.

The table lists this clonotype with many counts. The CDR3 spells CASSSWGPSTYGYTF. CDR3 nucleotides: TGTGCCAGCAGCTCTTGGGGGCCCAGCACCTATGGCTACACCTTC. The chain carries TRBV5-6 and TRBJ1-2, with D tentatively TRBD1 (6 bases). Trimming stripped 3 bases from V and 4 bases from J, with 16 bases between. CDR1 is SGHDT and CDR2 is YYEEEE in the germline V gene. CDR3 length: 15 amino acids.

This clonotype was detected many times. The chain combines TRBV20-1 with TRBJ2-3; D gene uncertain. The V and J ends lost 1 base and 2 bases respectively, with 4 bases between them. This CDR3 contains 12 residues. CDR1 and CDR2 (germline): DFQATT, SNEGSKA (reference sequence). In DNA, the CDR3 is TGCAGTGCTAGAGGGTCCACAGATACGCAGTATTTT. Protein sequence: CSARGSTDTQYF.

This clonotype was seen at least ten times. This may come from a read error, since a much larger clone is one base off. This chain links TRBV20-1 with TRBJ2-7, with 9 bases aligning to TRBD1. With 8 bases clipped from V and 7 bases from J, the junction kept 9 bases outside the gene matches. Germline V gene sequence: CDR1 DFQATT, CDR2 SNEGSKA (reference sequence). CDR3 length: 12 amino acids. The CDR3 is CSSYDRGWEQYF. The CDR3 nucleotides read TGCAGTTCTTACGACAGGGGGTGGGAGCAGTACTTC.

This clonotype was observed many times. V usage is TRBV10-3 and J usage is TRBJ1-2; the match to TRBD1 covers 7 bases. CDR1 is ENHRY, CDR2 SYGVKD, per germline. This CDR3 is 14 amino acids long. J was trimmed by 3 bases and V by 3 bases; bases with no gene match: 4. CDR3 sequence: CAISDLTGYYGYTF. The CDR3 bases are TGTGCCATCAGTGACCTGACAGGGTACTATGGCTACACCTTC.

This clonotype was detected many times. V and J are TRBV15 and TRBJ1-5; 7 nucleotides agree with TRBD1. Germline V gene lookup returns CDR1 LNHNV and CDR2 YYDKDF (reference sequence). Losses at the gene ends were 5 bases for V and 3 bases for J; bases not matched to a gene: 4. CDR3 length equals 14 residues. CDR3 coding DNA: TGTGCCACCAGCCAAGGGGGCTTCAATCAGCCCCAGCATTTT. Translation gives CATSQGGFNQPQHF.

In regard to this clonotype: A junction boundary mismatches the germline segment, possibly from a read error. V gene TRBV10-3 combines with J gene TRBJ2-3, with D possibly being TRBD1 or TRBD2 (5 bases each). The CDR3 is 13 residues long. Germline V gene lookup returns CDR1 ENHRY and CDR2 SYGVKD. The chain's CDR3 is CAIRGVSTYTQSF. CDR3 in DNA: TGTGCCATCAGGGGGGTTAGCACATATACGCAGTCTTTT.

This chain joins TRBV27 and TRBJ1-1; a possible D gene is TRBD1 (6 bases). This CDR3 contains 14 residues. Trimming stripped 9 bases from V and 6 bases from J, with 20 bases between. Germline V gene sequence: CDR1 MNHEY, CDR2 SMNVEV (reference sequence). Here the CDR3 DNA reads TGTGCCAGAGACTCCCTAGGGGGGGTTTCTGAAGCTTTCTTT. Translation: CARDSLGGVSEAFF.

This clonotype was picked up many times. The chain carries TRBV6-2 or TRBV6-3 and TRBJ1-1; possible D gene TRBD1, 6 bases. The germline CDR1 and CDR2 sequences are MNHEY and SVGEGT. The CDR3 covers 13 residues. Trimming left V 7 bases short and J 10 bases short, with 19 bases between. CDR3 protein: CASKMTGGSRAFF. CDR3 nucleotides: TGTGCCAGCAAGATGACAGGAGGAAGCCGAGCTTTCTTT.

This clonotype was observed many times. The chain recombines TRBV3-1 with TRBJ1-6; D gene uncertain. Trimming took off 2 bases at V and 8 bases at J, with 13 bases between the two ends. CDR1 is LGHDT, CDR2 YNNKEL, per germline (reference sequence). This CDR3 contains 15 residues. CDR3 nucleotide sequence: TGTGCCAGCAGCCAACACCCGCGGGGAGATTCACCCCTCCACTTT. It encodes CASSQHPRGDSPLHF.

The chain couples TRBV20-1 to TRBJ2-7; 8 positions match TRBD2. The CDR3 extends over 14 amino acids. The V gene end was trimmed by 1 base and the J gene end by 5 bases; junction bases not matched to a gene: 7. The germline V gene encodes CDR1 DFQATT and CDR2 SNEGSKA (reference sequence). CDR3 in amino acids: CSARGSGLADEQYF. The CDR3, as DNA: TGCAGTGCTAGAGGATCCGGACTAGCCGACGAGCAGTACTTC.